The table lists the clone carrying this TCR beta chain with many counts. Its antigen is unknown. The data stem from a study of CD8 T cells in ankylosing spondylitis. Study outcomes and limitations: Reports of some motif variants in reactive arthritis synovial fluid and blood predate this one. A TCR beta motif made of eight highly homologous variants seemed typical of ankylosing spondylitis blood. Disease-linked clones reportedly concentrated significantly in matched ankylosing spondylitis synovial fluid.

Making use of molecular barcodes, quantitative 5'-RACE generated TCR beta libraries. TCRdb redid the calling of the 5' RACE reads with MiXCR, one entry per CDR3 protein. The table records about 92,000 distinct CDR3 sequences, 8.5% to 9% of them present only once. The ends were cut back, 2 bases at V and 5 bases at J, with 12 bases in the middle. The CDR3 spans 14 residues. The germline CDR1 and CDR2 sequences are KGHSH and LQKENI. The specimen was blood, either unsorted or a sorted T cell fraction (not recorded which). The origin of this receptor is a male donor with ankylosing spondylitis or in good health (not recorded which). This chain links TRBV18 with TRBJ2-5; no clear D. The CDR3 loop reads CASSPSGRQETQYF. The DNA of the CDR3 is TGTGCCAGCTCACCATCCGGGCGGCAGGAGACCCAGTACTTC.